The clone carrying this T cell receptor beta chain was detected ten times or more. This sample is part of a study of T cells in Graves' hyperthyroidism and ophthalmopathy. Study-level information: Peripheral blood was obtained at initial diagnosis, preceding any treatment.

Amplification of TCR beta CDR3 regions was performed using RNA transcripts as template. The TCR CDR3 first-round RT-PCR relied on the HTBI primer set. TCRdb called the multiplex PCR reads again in MiXCR, with one record for every CDR3 protein. The table lists over 650,000 distinct CDR3 sequences, 16% of them singletons. The specimen sequenced was blood. This clonotype was sampled from a man aged 18 to 35 with Graves' hyperthyroidism.

CDR3 coding DNA: TGCAGCGTCGGGGCCCAGGGTTCGCACGAGCAGTACTTC. Translating it yields CSVGAQGSHEQYF. The chain combines TRBV29-1 with TRBJ2-7, with D possibly called TRBD1 or TRBD2 (5 bases each). The CDR3 has 13 residues. V was trimmed by 6 bases and J by 5 bases, leaving 17 bases between them. Germline values: CDR1 SQVTM, CDR2 ANQGSEA.